These T cell receptor beta chains were read from a single sample in a study of CD8 T cells in Susac syndrome. TCRdb re-called the immunoSEQ multiplex PCR reads through MiXCR, storing one row per CDR3 protein. The profile covers 100,000 to 150,000 distinct CDR3 sequences, with about 93% appearing a single time and roughly 0.087% taken by the ten largest. Sample: CD4+ T cells from PBMCs. These receptors came from a human donor in good health. CDR3s include the opening cysteine and the closing phenylalanine or tryptophan. The D gene is left open where the match is weak. The size of a clone is reported for some rows only, either as once, few or many, or as a class for expanded clones.

V gene	J gene	D gene	clone size	CDR3 DNA	CDR3 protein
TRBV6-1	TRBJ1-1	TRBD1	-	TGTGCCAGCAGTCTAAGGGAGGGACAGGGGGCGGACACTGAAGCTTTCTTT	CASSLREGQGADTEAFF
TRBV10-3	TRBJ2-5	-	-	TGTGCCATCAGTGACAGGGAAGAGACCCAGTACTTC	CAISDREETQYF
TRBV28	TRBJ1-1	-	-	TGTGCCAGCAGTTTACGAAGGGGGACTGAAGCTTTCTTT	CASSLRRGTEAFF
TRBV5-4	TRBJ2-5	-	-	TGTGCCAGCACCCAACTAGGTGGGGGAGGCGAGACCCAGTACTTC	CASTQLGGGGETQYF
TRBV30	TRBJ1-1	-	-	TGTGCCTGGCGCGGGGGCCGAACTGAAGCTTTCTTT	CAWRGGRTEAFF
TRBV6-5	TRBJ2-5	TRBD2	-	TGTGCCAGCAGAGGGGCCGGACTAGCGGAAGAGACCCAGTACTTC	CASRGAGLAEETQYF
TRBV29-1	TRBJ2-7	-	few	TGCAGCGTTAAAAAAATGGAAGGACTGTTGACCTACGAGCAGTACTTC	CSVKKMEGLLTYEQYF
TRBV6-5	TRBJ2-7	-	-	TGTGCCAGCAGTTTTCGTGAGGGGCCCTACGAGCAGTACTTC	CASSFREGPYEQYF
TRBV29-1	TRBJ2-1	-	once	TGCAGCGTTAGGGGAACGGGCAATGAGCAGTTCTTC	CSVRGTGNEQFF
TRBV4-3	TRBJ2-2	-	-	TGCGCCAGCAGCCAAGATTCGTGGCTGTCTAACACCGGGGAGCTGTTTTTT	CASSQDSWLSNTGELFF
TRBV15	TRBJ2-3	TRBD2	once	TGTGCCACCAGCGTATCTAGCGGGAGGGCGTGGGCACAGTATTTT	CATSVSSGRAWAQYF
TRBV7-8	TRBJ2-3	TRBD1	once	TGTGCCAGCAGCAAGGACAGGGGGCGAACAGATACGCAGTATTTT	CASSKDRGRTDTQYF
TRBV9	TRBJ2-2	-	-	TGTGCCAGCAGCGTATACACCGGGGAGCTGTTTTTT	CASSVYTGELFF
TRBV24-1	TRBJ2-1	-	-	TGTGCCACCAGTGACTCCCAGACTCGGATGGAGCAGTTCTTC	CATSDSQTRMEQFF
TRBV20-1	TRBJ2-2	-	-	TGCAGTGCTAGAGTTGCGGGCAGCTCCTCCGGGGAGCTGTTTTTT	CSARVAGSSSGELFF
TRBV2	TRBJ1-5	-	-	TGTGCCAGCAGGTACACCTCGAATCAGCCCCAGCATTTT	CASRYTSNQPQHF
TRBV6-5	TRBJ2-7	TRBD2	-	TGTGCCAGCAGTTACGTAGCGGGAGCCTACGAGCAGTACTTC	CASSYVAGAYEQYF
TRBV20-1	TRBJ1-2	TRBD1	once	TGCAGTGCTAGACGGCGACAGGGAGACTATGGCTACACCTTC	CSARRRQGDYGYTF
TRBV9	TRBJ2-5	-	-	TGTGCCAGCAGCGTAGCTTCGGGACTCCAAGAGACCCAGTACTTC	CASSVASGLQETQYF
TRBV19	TRBJ2-6	TRBD2	-	TGTGCCAGTAGCAGCGGGGCGGCGGGGGCCAACGTCCTGACTTTC	CASSSGAAGANVLTF
TRBV7-7	TRBJ2-2	-	-	TGTGCCAGCAGCGTCGGGTACGCGAACACCGGGGAGCTGTTTTTT	CASSVGYANTGELFF
TRBV20-1	TRBJ2-2	TRBD2	-	TGCAGTGCTAGGGGACTAGTTCCCGGGGAGCTGTTTTTT	CSARGLVPGELFF
TRBV25-1	TRBJ1-2	-	-	TGTGCCAGCCTTGGGACTCGGGGCTACACCTTC	CASLGTRGYTF
TRBV12-3/TRBV12-4	TRBJ2-1	-	-	TGTGCCAGCAGTTTTGCGTTGGGTGAGCAGTTCTTC	CASSFALGEQFF
TRBV25-1	TRBJ2-1	TRBD2	-	TGTGCCAGCAGTGAATCTGGGACTAGCGGGAGTTTTGGTGAGCAGTTCTTC	CASSESGTSGSFGEQFF
TRBV10-3	TRBJ1-5	TRBD1	-	TGTGCCATCAGTGAGCCCGGGACAGGGGGCTTCTATAGCAATCAGCCCCAGCATTTT	CAISEPGTGGFYSNQPQHF
TRBV7-2	TRBJ2-1	-	-	TGTGCCAGCAGCTTCTCTGGGCTGCGCTCCTACAATGAGCAGTTCTTC	CASSFSGLRSYNEQFF
TRBV10-3	TRBJ1-2	TRBD1	once	TGTACCATCGGGGACAGGGAGGGCGGCTACACCTTC	CTIGDREGGYTF
TRBV20-1	TRBJ2-3	-	-	TGCAGTGCTAGAGATTTGGAGCGGAGCACAGATACGCAGTATTTT	CSARDLERSTDTQYF
TRBV6-2/TRBV6-3	TRBJ2-2	TRBD1	-	TGTGCCAGCAGTACCCCAGGGTACGGGACAGGGAACACCGGGGAGCTGTTTTTT	CASSTPGYGTGNTGELFF
TRBV5-1	TRBJ2-3	-	-	TGCGCCAGCAGCGCCGGTGGGGCAGGTTACACAGATACGCAGTATTTT	CASSAGGAGYTDTQYF
TRBV7-2	TRBJ2-1	-	-	TGTGCCAGCAGCGACGCTAGGGGCCATCAGTTCTTC	CASSDARGHQFF
TRBV5-4	TRBJ1-1	TRBD1	-	TGTGCCAGCAGCTTGGGCCGGGACAGGGTGAGGGCTGAAGCTTTCTTT	CASSLGRDRVRAEAFF
TRBV25-1	TRBJ1-1	-	-	TGTGCCAGCACGAACGAACTAAACACTGAAGCTTTCTTT	CASTNELNTEAFF
TRBV4-3	TRBJ2-3	-	once	TGCGCCAGCAGCCAAGGGGGGGCTGCTTATACGCAGTATTTT	CASSQGGAAYTQYF
TRBV5-1	TRBJ1-2	TRBD1	-	TGCGCCAGCCGATCCGGGACAGAGGGCTACACCTTC	CASRSGTEGYTF
TRBV5-4	TRBJ2-3	-	-	TGTGCCAGCAGCCGAGGGGGGAGCACAGATACGCAGTATTTT	CASSRGGSTDTQYF
TRBV7-9	TRBJ2-7	TRBD2	-	TGTGCCAGCAGCCCTGGGACTAGCGGGTCCAGTTCCTACGAGCAGTACTTC	CASSPGTSGSSSYEQYF
TRBV29-1	TRBJ2-3	TRBD1	-	TGCAGCGTTGAAACCTCGACAGGGGCAGATACGCAGTATTTT	CSVETSTGADTQYF
TRBV7-2	TRBJ2-7	-	-	TGTGCCAGCAGCTTAGCACAGACTTTATACGAGCAGTACTTC	CASSLAQTLYEQYF
TRBV6-5	TRBJ2-1	-	-	TGTGCCAGCAGTTACTCGAATTCAGGCAGGGAGTACAATGAGCAGTTCTTC	CASSYSNSGREYNEQFF
TRBV13	TRBJ2-7	TRBD1	-	TGTGCCAGCAGACTGCTCCGGGACAGGGGGTTCCACGAGCAGTACTTC	CASRLLRDRGFHEQYF
TRBV7-2	TRBJ1-2	TRBD1	-	TGTGCCAGCAGCCCAATGACAGGGCTTACTGGCTACACCTTC	CASSPMTGLTGYTF
TRBV12-3/TRBV12-4	TRBJ2-1	-	-	TGTGCCAGCAGGGGACTCCCAGGACTTTACAATGAGCAGTTCTTC	CASRGLPGLYNEQFF
TRBV30	TRBJ1-2	TRBD1	-	TGTGCCTGGGCCAGGACAGGGTATAGAGGCTACACCTTC	CAWARTGYRGYTF
TRBV4-1	TRBJ2-1	-	-	TGCGCCAGCAGCCAAGAGGGCCACCCGCGGTCCTACAATGAGCAGTTCTTC	CASSQEGHPRSYNEQFF
TRBV20-1	TRBJ2-3	TRBD2	-	TGCAGTGCTAGAGATTCGAGACTAGCGGGAGTGAGAGATACGCAGTATTTT	CSARDSRLAGVRDTQYF
TRBV29-1	TRBJ2-5	-	-	TGCAGCGTTGTGCGCCTGGCAGGCGGGGAAGAGACCCAGTACTTC	CSVVRLAGGEETQYF
TRBV7-2	TRBJ1-1	-	-	TGTGCCAGCAGCCCAAAGGTCGCCACTGAAGCTTTCTTT	CASSPKVATEAFF
TRBV7-9	TRBJ2-5	-	-	TGTGCCAGCAGCTTAGTAGCTTTTCAAGAGACCCAGTACTTC	CASSLVAFQETQYF
TRBV19	TRBJ1-5	-	-	TGTGCCAGTGAGGTTCCATGGGGCAATCAGCCCCAGCATTTT	CASEVPWGNQPQHF
TRBV12-3/TRBV12-4	TRBJ1-2	TRBD1	-	TGTGCCAGCAGTCTCGCCAGGGGGGGGTCCTATGGCTACACCTTC	CASSLARGGSYGYTF
TRBV10-3	TRBJ1-4	-	-	TGTGCCACCACGAGGGAGATTAATGAAAAACTGTTTTTT	CATTREINEKLFF
TRBV3-1	TRBJ2-1	-	-	TGTGCCAGCAGCCCCCTCTCTGATGAGCAGTTCTTC	CASSPLSDEQFF
TRBV7-2	TRBJ2-5	TRBD1	-	TGTGCCAGCAGCTTACGGTCCACAGGGGGCGACCCGACCCAGTACTTC	CASSLRSTGGDPTQYF
TRBV6-6	TRBJ2-1	TRBD2	-	TGTGCCAGCAGTTACCGAAGGGAGGGAAATGAGCAGTTCTTC	CASSYRREGNEQFF
TRBV18	TRBJ2-5	TRBD2	-	TGTGCCAGCTCACCGGGAATACTAGCGGGAGATGAGACCCAGTACTTC	CASSPGILAGDETQYF
TRBV6-5	TRBJ1-1	-	once	TGTGCCAGCAGTTCTTCTCACCCGACACTAGGCACTGAAGCTTTCTTT	CASSSSHPTLGTEAFF
TRBV9	TRBJ2-7	-	-	TGTGCCAGCAGCGGAACGGGACAAGGGATCGGGGAGCAGTACTTC	CASSGTGQGIGEQYF